Listed below are T cell receptor beta chains from one sample, sequenced in a study of monozygotic twins with inflammatory bowel disease. TCRdb reprocessed the 5' RACE reads and keeps a single row for each CDR3 protein, giving no DNA. The sample table sets out 150,000 to 200,000 distinct CDR3 sequences. The specimen sequenced was blood. These receptors were obtained from a human donor with ulcerative colitis or Crohn's disease, or a healthy co-twin of an affected twin (not recorded which). Both conserved end residues are part of each CDR3.

J,V,CDR3
TRBJ1-1,TRBV20-1,CSAREYTGIQNTEAFF
TRBJ2-7,TRBV12-3/TRBV12-4,CASRGADTGEQYF
TRBJ1-1,TRBV19,CASSIGVGEAFF
TRBJ2-7,TRBV20-1,CSGKRTYEQYF
TRBJ1-4,TRBV20-1,CSASTGSWNEKLFF
TRBJ1-1,TRBV15,CATSRARQRLLNTEAFF
TRBJ2-3,TRBV4-2,CASSQRVATSGSTDTQYF
TRBJ1-5,TRBV6-1,CASRIKPYSNQPQHF
TRBJ1-5,TRBV20-1,CSAPTWDRRNGQPQHF
TRBJ2-1,TRBV5-4,CASSLRERPEHNEQFF
TRBJ1-2,TRBV7-6,CASSPIRQGAGGYTF
TRBJ2-7,TRBV11-1,CASSSGQGVFYEQYF
TRBJ2-5,TRBV28,CASSSPLEGLPETQYF
TRBJ2-1,TRBV7-2,CASSSKGFAYNEQFF
TRBJ1-1,TRBV5-1,CASSQRQGVSTEAFF
TRBJ2-3,TRBV20-1,CSARLAEGTDTQYF
TRBJ2-7,TRBV12-5,CASGLGQGYEQYF
TRBJ1-2,TRBV6-4,CASSDFGGGGYTF
TRBJ2-3,TRBV7-3,CASTLGRASTDTQYF
TRBJ2-1,TRBV20-1,CSAVGDGLDHEQFF
TRBJ2-7,TRBV4-2,CASSPGGSSSYEQYF
TRBJ2-3,TRBV10-3,CAISEVGSTDTQYF
TRBJ2-7,TRBV5-6,CASSAGGSGYEQYF
TRBJ2-7,TRBV20-1,CSAPGTQAYEQYF
TRBJ1-2,TRBV28,CASSGDRLYGYTF
TRBJ1-3,TRBV27,CASSPSLSGNTIYF
TRBJ1-1,TRBV5-1,CASSLDTEAFF
TRBJ2-1,TRBV25-1,CASSDPSRGPTGNEQFF
TRBJ2-7,TRBV4-2,CASSSDFGVYEQYF
TRBJ1-5,TRBV30,CAWSTSTSNQPQHF
TRBJ1-1,TRBV7-2,CASSLVHPGYTEAFF
TRBJ2-7,TRBV20-1,CSARTWGSYEQYF
TRBJ1-5,TRBV19,CASSISGRGSNQPQHF
TRBJ2-7,TRBV18,CASSLAGTGAYEQYF
TRBJ2-7,TRBV12-3/TRBV12-4,CASSQRAGGSEEQYF
TRBJ1-3,TRBV11-2,CASSPPWTNTIYF